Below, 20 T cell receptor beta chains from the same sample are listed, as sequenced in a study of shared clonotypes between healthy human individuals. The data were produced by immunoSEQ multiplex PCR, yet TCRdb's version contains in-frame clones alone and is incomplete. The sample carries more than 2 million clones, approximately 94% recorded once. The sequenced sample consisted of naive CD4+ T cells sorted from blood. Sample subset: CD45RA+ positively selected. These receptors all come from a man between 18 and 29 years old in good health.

CDR3: CASGRGAVNEQFF. CDR3 in DNA: TGTGCCAGCGGACGGGGGGCCGTAAATGAGCAGTTCTTC. V gene TRBV2 combines with J gene TRBJ2-1; a possible D gene is TRBD2 (7 bases). The CDR3 contains 13 residues. V was cut by 8 bases and J by 7 bases, with 15 bases left in between. The germline CDR1 and CDR2 sequences are SNHLY and FYNNEI. The whole variable domain, filled in from reference TRBV2 and TRBJ2-1, reads EPEVTQTPSHQVTQMGQEVILRCVPISNHLYFYWYRQILGQKVEFLVSFYNNEISEKSEIFDDQFSVERPDGSNFTLKIRSTKLEDSAMYFCASGRGAVNEQFFGPGTRLTVL.

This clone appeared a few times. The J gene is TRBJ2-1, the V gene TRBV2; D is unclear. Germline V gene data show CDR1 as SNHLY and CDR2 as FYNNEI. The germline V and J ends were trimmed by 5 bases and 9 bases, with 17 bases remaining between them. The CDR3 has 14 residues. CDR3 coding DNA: TGTGCCAGCAGTCTACTTATCAACGGCGGTGAGCAGTTCTTC. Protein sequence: CASSLLINGGEQFF.

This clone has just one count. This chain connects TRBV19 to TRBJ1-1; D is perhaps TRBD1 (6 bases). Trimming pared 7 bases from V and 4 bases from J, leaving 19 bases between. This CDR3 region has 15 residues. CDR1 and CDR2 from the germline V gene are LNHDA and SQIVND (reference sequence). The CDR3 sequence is CASTPNSIGGTEAFF. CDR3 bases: TGTGCCAGTACCCCGAACTCCATAGGGGGCACTGAAGCTTTCTTT.

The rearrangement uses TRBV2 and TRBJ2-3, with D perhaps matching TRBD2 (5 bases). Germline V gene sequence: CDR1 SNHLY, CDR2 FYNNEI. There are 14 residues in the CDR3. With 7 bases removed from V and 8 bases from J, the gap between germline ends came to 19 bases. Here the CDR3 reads CASTPSRGVGTQYF. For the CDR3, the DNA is TGTGCCAGCACCCCGTCCCGGGGTGTCGGTACGCAGTATTTT.

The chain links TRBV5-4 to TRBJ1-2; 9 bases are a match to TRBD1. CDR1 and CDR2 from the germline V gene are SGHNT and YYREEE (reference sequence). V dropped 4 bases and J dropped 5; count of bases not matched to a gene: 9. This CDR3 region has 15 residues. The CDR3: CASSRGQGDGYGYTF. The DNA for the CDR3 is TGTGCCAGCAGCCGGGGACAGGGCGATGGGTATGGCTACACCTTC.

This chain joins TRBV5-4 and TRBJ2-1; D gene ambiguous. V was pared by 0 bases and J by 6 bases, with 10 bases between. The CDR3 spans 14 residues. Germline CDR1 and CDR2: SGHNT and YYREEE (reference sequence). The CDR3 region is CASSLAVPGNEQFF. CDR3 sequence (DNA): TGTGCCAGCAGCTTGGCCGTCCCCGGCAATGAGCAGTTCTTC.

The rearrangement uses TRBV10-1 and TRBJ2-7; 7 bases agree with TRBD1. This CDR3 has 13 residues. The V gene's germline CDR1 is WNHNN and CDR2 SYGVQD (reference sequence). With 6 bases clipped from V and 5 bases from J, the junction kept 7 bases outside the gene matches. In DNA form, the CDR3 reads TGCGCCAGCAGCAAAGACAGGGCCAACGAGCAGTACTTC. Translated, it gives CASSKDRANEQYF.

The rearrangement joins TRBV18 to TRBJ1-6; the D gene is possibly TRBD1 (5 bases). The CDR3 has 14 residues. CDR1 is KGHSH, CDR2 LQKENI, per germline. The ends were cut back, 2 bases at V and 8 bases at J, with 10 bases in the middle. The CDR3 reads CASSPDSWDSPLHF. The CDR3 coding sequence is TGTGCCAGCTCACCAGACAGCTGGGATTCACCCCTCCACTTT.

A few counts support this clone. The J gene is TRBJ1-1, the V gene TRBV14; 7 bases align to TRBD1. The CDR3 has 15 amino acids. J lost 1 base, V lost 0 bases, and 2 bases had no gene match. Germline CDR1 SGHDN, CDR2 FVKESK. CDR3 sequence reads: CASSQENRGNTEAFF. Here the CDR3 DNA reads TGTGCCAGCAGCCAAGAAAACAGGGGGAACACTGAAGCTTTCTTT.

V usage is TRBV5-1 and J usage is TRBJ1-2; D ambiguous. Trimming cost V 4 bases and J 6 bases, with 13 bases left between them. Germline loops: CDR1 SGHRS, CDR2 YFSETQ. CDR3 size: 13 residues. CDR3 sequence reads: CASSPSGLNGYTF. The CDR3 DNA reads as TGCGCCAGCAGCCCTTCCGGGCTGAATGGCTACACCTTC.

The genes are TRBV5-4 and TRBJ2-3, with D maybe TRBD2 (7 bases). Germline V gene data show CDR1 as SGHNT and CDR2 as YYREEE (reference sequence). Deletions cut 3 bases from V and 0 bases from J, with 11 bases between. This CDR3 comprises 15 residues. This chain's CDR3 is CASSSSGGSTDTQYF. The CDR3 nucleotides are TGTGCCAGCAGCTCTTCGGGGGGCAGCACAGATACGCAGTATTTT.

DNA of the CDR3: TGTGCCAGCAGCATAGACGGGTCTGTCGCCAAAAACATTCAGTACTTC. It codes for CASSIDGSVAKNIQYF. This chain connects TRBV5-4 to TRBJ2-4; D gene uncertain. The CDR3 contains 16 residues. The ends were cut back, 4 bases at V and 1 base at J, with 15 bases in the middle. Germline V gene sequence: CDR1 SGHNT, CDR2 YYREEE (reference sequence).

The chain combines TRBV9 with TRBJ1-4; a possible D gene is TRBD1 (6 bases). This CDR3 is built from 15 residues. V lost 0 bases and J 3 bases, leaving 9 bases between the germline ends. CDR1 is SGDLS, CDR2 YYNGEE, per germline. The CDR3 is CASSVEGGPNEKLFF. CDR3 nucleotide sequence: TGTGCCAGCAGCGTAGAGGGGGGCCCTAATGAAAAACTGTTTTTT. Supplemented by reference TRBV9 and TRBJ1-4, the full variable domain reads DSGVTQTPKHLITATGQRVTLRCSPRSGDLSVYWYQQSLDQGLQFLIQYYNGEERAKGNILERFSAQQFPDLHSELNLSSLELGDSALYFCASSVEGGPNEKLFFGSGTQLSVL.

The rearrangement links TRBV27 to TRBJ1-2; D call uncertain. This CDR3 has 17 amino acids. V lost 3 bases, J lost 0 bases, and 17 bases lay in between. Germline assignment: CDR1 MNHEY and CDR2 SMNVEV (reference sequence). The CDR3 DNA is TGTGCCAGCAGTTTCCTCGGCGGAGCCCCAGCTAACTATGGCTACACCTTC. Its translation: CASSFLGGAPANYGYTF.

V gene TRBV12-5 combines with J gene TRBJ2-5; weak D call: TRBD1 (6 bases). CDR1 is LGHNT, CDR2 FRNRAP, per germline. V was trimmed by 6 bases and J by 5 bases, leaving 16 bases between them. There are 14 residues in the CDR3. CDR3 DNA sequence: TGTGCTAGTGGAACAGGGAGAAGAGAGGAGACCCAGTACTTC. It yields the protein CASGTGRREETQYF.

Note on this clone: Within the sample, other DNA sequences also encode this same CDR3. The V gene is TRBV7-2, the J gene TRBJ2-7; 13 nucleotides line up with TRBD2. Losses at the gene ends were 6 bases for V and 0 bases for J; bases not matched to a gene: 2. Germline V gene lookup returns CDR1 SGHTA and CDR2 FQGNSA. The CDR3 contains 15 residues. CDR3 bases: TGTGCCAGCAGTCGGACTAGCGGGAGCTCCTACGAGCAGTACTTC. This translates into CASSRTSGSSYEQYF.

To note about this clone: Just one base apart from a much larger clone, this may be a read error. Written as DNA, the CDR3 is TGTGCCAGCAGTGAACACTACGAGCAGTACTTC. It specifies CASSEHYEQYF. V and J are TRBV2 and TRBJ2-7; no clear D. Germline V CDR1 and CDR2: SNHLY, FYNNEI. The CDR3 is 11 residues long. The ends were cut back, 2 bases at V and 3 bases at J, with 2 bases in the middle.

This CDR3 reads CASSVQGARGYTF. CDR3 nucleotide sequence: TGTGCCAGTAGTGTTCAGGGGGCGCGTGGCTACACCTTC. The chain links TRBV19 to TRBJ1-2, with 8 positions matching TRBD1. CDR1 LNHDA and CDR2 SQIVND come from the germline V gene (reference sequence). The V segment lost 5 bases and the J segment 7 bases; nucleotides outside the gene matches: 6. The CDR3 runs 13 residues.

The CDR3 nucleotides read TGTGCCTGGAGTGCCCTGGGACTAGCAAGGCCCACCGGGGAGCTGTTTTTT. Amino acid sequence: CAWSALGLARPTGELFF. The V call is TRBV30, the J call TRBJ2-2; TRBD2 aligns across 9 bases. The V and J ends lost 1 base and 4 bases, in that order; junction bases with no gene match: 10. Per germline, CDR1 GTSNPN and CDR2 SVGIG (reference sequence). The CDR3 consists of 17 residues.

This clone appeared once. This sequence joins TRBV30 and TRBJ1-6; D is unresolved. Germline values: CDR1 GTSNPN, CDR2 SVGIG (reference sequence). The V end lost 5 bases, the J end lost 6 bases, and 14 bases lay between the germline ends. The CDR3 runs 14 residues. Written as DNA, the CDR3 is TGTGCCTGGCTCCCCGGGCTGATTAATTCACCCCTCCACTTT. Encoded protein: CAWLPGLINSPLHF.